This T cell receptor (beta chain) was captured by sequencing in a study of shared clonotypes between healthy human individuals. Study in general: Donors, aged 18 to 49, were a couple of women and a few men. Each donor's CD4 naive and CD4 memory cells filled three plates apiece, CD8 naive two, and CD8 memory one.

The CDR3 totals 16 residues. Trimming left V 0 bases short and J 3 bases short, with 15 bases between. CDR1 SEHNR and CDR2 FQNEAQ come from the germline V gene (reference sequence). Profiling relied on immunoSEQ multiplex PCR, and the TCRdb table lists in-frame clones only, not all of them. Among about 870,000 clones listed, 80% to 95% were seen once. In regard to this clone: The antigen remains undetermined.

General study points: Shared across four donors were roughly 5% of the naive CD4 clonotypes.

It was CD45RO-negative cells, positively selected for CCR7, that made up naive CD8 cells, with terminally differentiated effector memory CD45RA+ cells excluded. The TCR was taken from a young man in good health. The V call is TRBV7-9, the J call TRBJ2-7; possible D gene TRBD2, 6 bases. Specimen: naive CD8+ T cells sorted from blood. As DNA, the CDR3 is TGTGCCAGCAGCTTAGCCGGGGCACGGGGGATCTACGAGCAGTACTTC. It is translated as CASSLAGARGIYEQYF.